These 14 T cell receptor beta chains came from one sample sequenced in a study of T-cell memory formation after mild COVID-19 (dated by TCRdb to the early 2020s). The method behind the library was 5' RACE. TCRdb shows the sequencer as Illumina NovaSeq 6000. TCRdb applied fastp at Q25 and MiXCR to the public reads, then kept only in-frame beta chains. Rows are combined by CDR3 protein, so each entry shows the most common genes and DNA. Across this sample there are about 110,000 distinct CDR3 sequences, with roughly a sixth seen only once. About 6% of the sample is held by the ten biggest clonotypes. Sequencing was done on a sample of PBMCs or a T cell subset sorted from them (not recorded which). These receptors came from a man between 18 and 35 years old who had mild COVID-19 (a few samples of this study predate the infection). The sample titles of this study are shuffled in the database, so cell type and time point are left out; the donor was told from shared clones.

There are a few counts of this clonotype. The J gene is TRBJ2-7, the V gene TRBV7-9, with D unresolved. CDR1 is SEHNR, CDR2 FQNEAQ, per germline (reference sequence). V lost 2 bases to trimming and J lost 0 bases, with 5 bases between them. This CDR3 contains 13 residues. The CDR3 loop reads CASSLPSSYEQYV. Written as DNA, the CDR3 is TGTGCCAGCAGCTTACCGAGCTCCTACGAGCAGTACGTC.

J is TRBJ2-3 and V is TRBV30; D is ambiguous. Trimming cost V 1 base and J 4 bases, with 3 bases left between them. CDR3 length: 11 residues. Per the germline V gene, CDR1 is GTSNPN and CDR2 is SVGIG (reference sequence). For the CDR3, the DNA is TGTGCCTGGAGTGGGTCAGATACGCAGTATTTT. This gives the protein CAWSGSDTQYF.

The rearrangement uses TRBV6-5 and TRBJ1-6; D not resolved. Germline V lookup: CDR1 MNHEY, CDR2 SVGAGI. CDR3 length equals 14 residues. V was cut by 2 bases and J by 14 bases, with 16 bases left in between. The CDR3 spells CASSYRPRLEALHF. The CDR3 DNA sequence: TGTGCCAGCAGTTACCGGCCCCGGCTAGAAGCCCTCCACTTT.

This rearrangement joins TRBV10-3 to TRBJ1-1; D is uncertain. The CDR3 has 15 residues. Per germline, CDR1 ENHRY and CDR2 SYGVKD. Trimming pared 0 bases from V and 1 base from J, leaving 9 bases between. The CDR3 sequence: CAISESGQSNTEAFF. DNA for the CDR3: TGTGCCATCAGTGAGTCGGGTCAGTCGAACACTGAAGCTTTCTTT.

The V call is TRBV2, the J call TRBJ1-4; D call uncertain. The CDR3 length is 13 residues. The V end lost 6 bases, the J end lost 3 bases, and 8 bases lay between the germline ends. Per germline, CDR1 SNHLY and CDR2 FYNNEI. CDR3 amino acids: CASRPGPNEKLFF. In DNA form, the CDR3 reads TGTGCCAGCAGGCCGGGTCCTAATGAAAAACTGTTTTTT.

The CDR3 loop reads CASSRDAGDEQFF. The CDR3 nucleotides are TGTGCCAGCAGCCGAGATGCGGGGGATGAGCAGTTCTTC. The chain employs TRBV14 and TRBJ2-1, with 7 bases that match TRBD2. The CDR3 consists of 13 residues. Germline CDR1 SGHDN, CDR2 FVKESK. The junction had 5 bases not matched to a gene; V was cut back by 4 bases and J by 8 bases.

Of note for this clonotype: A junction end diverges from the germline sequence, so it may reflect a read error. The chain has TRBV7-7 and TRBJ2-5; no definite D call. The CDR3 sequence is 13 residues long. Germline-derived CDR1 and CDR2 are SSHAT and FNYEAQ (reference sequence). The CDR3 is CASSLVTQETQYF. The CDR3 coding sequence is TGTGCTAGCAGCTTAGTGACCCAAGAGACCCAGTACTTC.

The rearrangement joins TRBV7-2 to TRBJ2-7; a possible D gene is TRBD2 (5 bases). Germline values: CDR1 SGHTA, CDR2 FQGNSA. V was shortened by 6 bases and J by 8 bases, with 23 bases between the two germline ends. The CDR3 has 15 residues. Written as DNA, the CDR3 is TGTGCCAGCAGGCAAGGGATCGGAGGACTCGGGCAGCAGTACTTC. This translates into CASRQGIGGLGQQYF.

This clonotype was detected only a few times. V is TRBV7-6 and J is TRBJ2-7, with D possibly TRBD1 on 5 matching bases. There are 16 residues in the CDR3. Deletions cut 6 bases from V and 4 bases from J, with 22 bases between. CDR1 is SGHVS and CDR2 is FNYEAQ in the germline V gene. CDR3 nucleotide sequence: TGTGCCAGCAGTCACCCCGGTGGTGGGGCTCTTTACGAGCAGTACGTC. Translating gives CASSHPGGGALYEQYV.

The chain joins TRBV11-3 to TRBJ1-2; D may be TRBD1 (6 bases). CDR1 is SGHNT, CDR2 YENEEA, per germline. Trimming left V 5 bases short and J 13 bases short, with 14 bases between. The CDR3 length is 11 residues. The CDR3 loop is CASSTTGYCTF. CDR3 in DNA: TGTGCCAGCAGCACTACAGGGTATTGCACCTTC.

This chain connects TRBV3-1 to TRBJ2-5; perhaps TRBD2 as D (5 bases). Germline CDR1 reads LGHDT; CDR2 reads YNNKEL (reference sequence). Trimming pared 5 bases from V and 4 bases from J, leaving 11 bases between. The CDR3 sequence is 13 residues long. The CDR3 sequence is CASSKRGGETQYF. The CDR3 region has the DNA TGTGCCAGCAGCAAAAGAGGAGGAGAGACCCAGTACTTC.

There are a few counts of this clonotype. The chain uses TRBV7-7 and TRBJ2-1, with 10 bases fitting TRBD2. This CDR3 is built from 14 residues. Germline assignment: CDR1 SSHAT and CDR2 FNYEAQ (reference sequence). V lost 5 bases, J lost 9 bases, and 7 bases stayed unmatched. Here the CDR3 reads CASSIVSGGSEQFF. The CDR3 DNA reads TGTGCCAGCAGCATCGTTAGCGGGGGGAGTGAGCAGTTCTTC.

This clonotype was picked up a small number of times. The J gene is TRBJ1-1, the V gene TRBV4-1; D ambiguous. Trimming stripped 8 bases from V and 2 bases from J, with 15 bases between. This CDR3 has 14 residues. Germline CDR1 is MGHRA and CDR2 is YSYEKL. DNA of the CDR3: TGCGCCAGCCGCGGCCTACTCCTCAACACTGAAGCTTTCTTT. It codes for CASRGLLLNTEAFF.

The rearrangement joins TRBV5-1 to TRBJ1-2; D not resolved. The V and J ends lost 0 bases and 3 bases respectively, with 9 bases between them. The germline CDR1 and CDR2 sequences are SGHRS and YFSETQ. The CDR3 length is 14 residues. For the CDR3, the DNA is TGCGCCAGCAGCTTGGGTCACGACGACTATGGCTACACCTTC. The encoded protein is CASSLGHDDYGYTF.